The entry below describes one T cell receptor (beta chain). Its matching antigen is unknown. These data belong to a study of blood T cells in healthy people across ages. Extraction of total RNA produced a minimum of 5 micrograms from each sample. Primers used in a second PCR of roughly 6 to 11 cycles were a sample-barcoded 5' primer and a J-beta primer mix. MiXCR, applied by TCRdb to the 5' RACE reads, yields one record per CDR3 protein. Of some 670,000 distinct CDR3 sequences in the sample, around 50% are singletons; the top ten hold about 14%. This CDR3 spans 15 amino acids. Between the trimmed V and J ends, which lost 0 bases and 5 bases, there was a span of 13 bases. Germline CDR1 and CDR2: MGHRA and YSYEKL. Study-wide findings and caveats: Per million T cells, TCR beta diversity dropped roughly linearly as age increased. Unsorted PBMCs prevented conclusive naive versus antigen-experienced comparison. Long-lived donors exceeded aged donors in naive CD4+ cells and diversity.

The rearrangement joins TRBV4-1 to TRBJ1-2; D is ambiguous. The receptor was isolated from a woman of 80 years or more in good health. The sample was blood. CDR3 DNA: TGCGCCAGCAGCCAAGACGCCCACAGCAGATATGGCTACACCTTC. This encodes CASSQDAHSRYGYTF.